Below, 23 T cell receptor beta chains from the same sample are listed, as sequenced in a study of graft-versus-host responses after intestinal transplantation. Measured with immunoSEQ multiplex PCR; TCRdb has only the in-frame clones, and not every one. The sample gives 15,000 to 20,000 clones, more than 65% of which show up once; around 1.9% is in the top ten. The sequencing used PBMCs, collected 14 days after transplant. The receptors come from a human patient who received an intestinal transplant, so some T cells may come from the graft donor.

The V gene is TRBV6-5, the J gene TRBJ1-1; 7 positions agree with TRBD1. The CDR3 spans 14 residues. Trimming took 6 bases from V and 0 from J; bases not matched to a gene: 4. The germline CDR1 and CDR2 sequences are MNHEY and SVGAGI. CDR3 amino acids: CASRRRGMNTEAFF. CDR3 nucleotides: TGTGCCAGCAGACGCAGGGGGATGAACACTGAAGCTTTCTTT.

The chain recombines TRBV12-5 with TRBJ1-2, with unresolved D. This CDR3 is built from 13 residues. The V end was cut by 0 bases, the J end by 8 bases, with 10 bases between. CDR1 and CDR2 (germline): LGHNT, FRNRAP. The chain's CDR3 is CASGLVGVYGYTF. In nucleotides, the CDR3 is TGTGCTAGTGGTTTGGTTGGGGTTTACGGCTACACCTTC.

CDR3 region: CASSGGGEKLFF. CDR3 nucleotide sequence: TGTGCCAGCAGCGGAGGTGGAGAAAAACTGTTTTTT. The chain employs TRBV7-6 and TRBJ1-4, with D unresolved. V lost 5 bases, J lost 8 bases, and 9 bases lay in between. The CDR3 is made up of 12 amino acids. Germline CDR1 and CDR2: SGHVS and FNYEAQ.

The CDR3 DNA sequence: TGTGCCAGCAGCGTAGGTCCACTAGCGGGAGGGAGCACAGATACGCAGTATTTT. Amino acid sequence: CASSVGPLAGGSTDTQYF. The rearrangement links TRBV9 to TRBJ2-3; 13 bases map to TRBD2. J was trimmed by 0 bases and V by 0 bases; bases with no gene match: 4. The CDR3 has 18 residues. Looked up from germline, CDR1 is SGDLS and CDR2 is YYNGEE.

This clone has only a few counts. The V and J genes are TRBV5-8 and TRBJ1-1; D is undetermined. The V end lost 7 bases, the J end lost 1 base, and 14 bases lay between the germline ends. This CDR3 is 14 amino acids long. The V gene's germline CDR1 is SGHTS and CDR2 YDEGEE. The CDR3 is CASLPWSPNTEAFF. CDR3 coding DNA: TGTGCCAGCCTTCCCTGGTCCCCGAACACTGAAGCTTTCTTT.

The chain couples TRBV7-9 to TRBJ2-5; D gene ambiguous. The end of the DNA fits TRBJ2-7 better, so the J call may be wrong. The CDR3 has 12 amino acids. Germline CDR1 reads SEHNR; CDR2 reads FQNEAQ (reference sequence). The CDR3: CASSYSSYEQYF. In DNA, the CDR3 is TGTGCCAGCAGCTACAGCTCCTACGAGCAGTACTTC.

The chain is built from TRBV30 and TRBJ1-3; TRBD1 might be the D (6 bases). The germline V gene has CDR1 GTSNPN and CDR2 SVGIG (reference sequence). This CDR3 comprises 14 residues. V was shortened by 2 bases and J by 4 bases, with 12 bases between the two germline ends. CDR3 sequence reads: CAWSRGASGNTIYF. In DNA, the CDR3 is TGTGCCTGGAGTAGGGGGGCCTCCGGAAACACCATATATTTT. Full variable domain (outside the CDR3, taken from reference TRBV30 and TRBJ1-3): SQTIHQWPATLVQPVGSPLSLECTVEGTSNPNLYWYRQAAGRGLQLLFYSVGIGQISSEVPQNLSASRPQDRQFILSSKKLLLSDSGFYLCAWSRGASGNTIYFGEGSWLTVV.

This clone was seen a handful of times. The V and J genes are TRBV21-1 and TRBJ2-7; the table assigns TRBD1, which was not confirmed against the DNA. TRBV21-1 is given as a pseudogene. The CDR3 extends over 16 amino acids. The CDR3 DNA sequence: TGTGCCAGCAGCAAAGGACCCGGGACAGACATCTACGAGCAGTACTTC. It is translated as CASSKGPGTDIYEQYF.

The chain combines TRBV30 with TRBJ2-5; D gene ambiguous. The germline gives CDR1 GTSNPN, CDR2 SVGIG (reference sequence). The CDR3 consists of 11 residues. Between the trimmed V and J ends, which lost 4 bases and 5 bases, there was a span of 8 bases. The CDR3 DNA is TGTGCCTGGAATTCCATGGAGACCCAGTACTTC. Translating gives CAWNSMETQYF. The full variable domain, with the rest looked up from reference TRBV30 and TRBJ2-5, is SQTIHQWPATLVQPVGSPLSLECTVEGTSNPNLYWYRQAAGRGLQLLFYSVGIGQISSEVPQNLSASRPQDRQFILSSKKLLLSDSGFYLCAWNSMETQYFGPGTRLLVL.

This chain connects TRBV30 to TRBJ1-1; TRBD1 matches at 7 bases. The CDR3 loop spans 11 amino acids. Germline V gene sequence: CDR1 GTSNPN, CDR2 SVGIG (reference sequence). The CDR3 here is CTGAMNTEAFF. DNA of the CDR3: TGTACAGGGGCTATGAACACTGAAGCTTTCTTT.

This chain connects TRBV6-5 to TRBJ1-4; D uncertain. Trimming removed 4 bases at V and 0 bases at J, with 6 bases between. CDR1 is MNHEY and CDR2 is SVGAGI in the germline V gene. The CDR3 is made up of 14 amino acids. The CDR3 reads CASSWGATNEKLFF. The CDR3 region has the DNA TGTGCCAGCAGTTGGGGTGCAACTAATGAAAAACTGTTTTTT.

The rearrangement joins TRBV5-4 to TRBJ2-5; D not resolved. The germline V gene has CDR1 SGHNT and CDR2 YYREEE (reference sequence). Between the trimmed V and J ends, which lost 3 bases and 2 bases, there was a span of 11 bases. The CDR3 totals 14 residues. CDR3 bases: TGTGCCAGCAGCTCGATGGGGTGGCAAGAGACCCAGTACTTC. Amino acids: CASSSMGWQETQYF.

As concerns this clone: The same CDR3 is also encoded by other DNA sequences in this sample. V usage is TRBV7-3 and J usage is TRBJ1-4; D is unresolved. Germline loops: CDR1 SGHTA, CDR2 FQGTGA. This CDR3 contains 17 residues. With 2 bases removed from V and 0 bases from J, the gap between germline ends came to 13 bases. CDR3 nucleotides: TGTGCCAGCAGCTTATCTAATAGGGCGACAACTAATGAAAAACTGTTTTTT. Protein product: CASSLSNRATTNEKLFF.

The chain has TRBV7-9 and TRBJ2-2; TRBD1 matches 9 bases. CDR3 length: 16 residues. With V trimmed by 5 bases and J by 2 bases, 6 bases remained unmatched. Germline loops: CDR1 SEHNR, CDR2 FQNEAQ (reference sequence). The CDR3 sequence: CASSPTGGKNTGELFF. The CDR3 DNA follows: TGTGCCAGCAGCCCCACAGGGGGCAAAAACACCGGGGAGCTGTTTTTT.

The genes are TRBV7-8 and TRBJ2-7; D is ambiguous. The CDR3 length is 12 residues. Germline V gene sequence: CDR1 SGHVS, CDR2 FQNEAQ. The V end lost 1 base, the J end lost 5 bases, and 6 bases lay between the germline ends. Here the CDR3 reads CASSLDWDEQYF. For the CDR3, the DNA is TGTGCCAGCAGCTTAGATTGGGACGAGCAGTACTTC.

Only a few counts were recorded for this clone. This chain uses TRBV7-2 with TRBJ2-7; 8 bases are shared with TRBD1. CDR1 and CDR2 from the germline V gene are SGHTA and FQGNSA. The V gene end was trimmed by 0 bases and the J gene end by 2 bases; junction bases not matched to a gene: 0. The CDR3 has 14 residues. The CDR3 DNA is TGTGCCAGCAGCTTAGCCAGGGGGCCCTACGAGCAGTACTTC. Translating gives CASSLARGPYEQYF.

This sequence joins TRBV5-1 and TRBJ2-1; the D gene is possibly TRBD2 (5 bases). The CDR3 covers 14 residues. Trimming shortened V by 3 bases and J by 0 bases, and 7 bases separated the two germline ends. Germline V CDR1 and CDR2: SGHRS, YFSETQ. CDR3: CASSSGSSYNEQFF. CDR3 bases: TGCGCCAGCAGCTCGGGGAGCTCCTACAATGAGCAGTTCTTC.

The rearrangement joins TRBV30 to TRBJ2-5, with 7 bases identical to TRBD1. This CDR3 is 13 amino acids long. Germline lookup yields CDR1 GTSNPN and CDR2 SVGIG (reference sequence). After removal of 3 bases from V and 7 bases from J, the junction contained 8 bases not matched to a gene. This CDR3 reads CAWSPGQSGTQYF. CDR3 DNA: TGTGCCTGGAGCCCGGGACAGTCGGGGACCCAGTACTTC.

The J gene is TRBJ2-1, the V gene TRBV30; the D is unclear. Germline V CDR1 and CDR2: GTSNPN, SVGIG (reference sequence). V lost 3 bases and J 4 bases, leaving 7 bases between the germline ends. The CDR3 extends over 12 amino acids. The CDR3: CAWSAQYNEQFF. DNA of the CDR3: TGTGCCTGGAGCGCCCAGTACAATGAGCAGTTCTTC.

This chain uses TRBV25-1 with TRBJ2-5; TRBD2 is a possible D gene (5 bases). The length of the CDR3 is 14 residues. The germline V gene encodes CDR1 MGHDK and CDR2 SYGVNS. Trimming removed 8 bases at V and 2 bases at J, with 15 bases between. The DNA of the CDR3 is TGTGCCAGCGAGGACCCGGGATTTCAAGAGACCCAGTACTTC. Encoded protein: CASEDPGFQETQYF.

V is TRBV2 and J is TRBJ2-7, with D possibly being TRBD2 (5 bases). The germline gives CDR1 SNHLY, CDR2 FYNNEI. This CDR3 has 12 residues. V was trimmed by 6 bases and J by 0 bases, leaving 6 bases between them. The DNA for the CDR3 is TGTGCCAGCAGCGACTACTCCTACGAGCAGTACTTC. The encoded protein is CASSDYSYEQYF. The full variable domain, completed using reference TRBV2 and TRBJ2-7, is EPEVTQTPSHQVTQMGQEVILRCVPISNHLYFYWYRQILGQKVEFLVSFYNNEISEKSEIFDDQFSVERPDGSNFTLKIRSTKLEDSAMYFCASSDYSYEQYFGPGTRLTVT.

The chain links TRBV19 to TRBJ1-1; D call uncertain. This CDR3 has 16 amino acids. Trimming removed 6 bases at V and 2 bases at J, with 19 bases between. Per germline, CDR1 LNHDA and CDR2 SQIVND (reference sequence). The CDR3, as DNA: TGTGCCAGTAGAGGTATAGATCGGGCAGTCAACACTGAAGCTTTCTTT. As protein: CASRGIDRAVNTEAFF.

For the CDR3, the DNA is TGTGCCAGCAGCTTAGATTTTAGACTAGCGGGGGCCTCCTACGAGCAGTACTTC. Encoded protein: CASSLDFRLAGASYEQYF. This rearrangement joins TRBV11-2 to TRBJ2-5; 12 bases agree with TRBD2. The DNA end is more similar to TRBJ2-7, so the J call may be wrong. Germline assignment: CDR1 SGHAT and CDR2 FQNNGV. The CDR3 contains 18 residues.